The rows below give T cell receptor beta chains drawn from one sample of a study of T cells in Graves' hyperthyroidism and ophthalmopathy. A single record per CDR3 protein comes from TCRdb applying MiXCR to the multiplex PCR reads. The sample lists fewer than 650,000 distinct CDR3 sequences, 46% occurring once. Sequenced sample: peripheral blood or thyroid tissue (not recorded which). The receptor set was obtained from an adult woman with Graves' disease, either hyperthyroidism or ophthalmopathy (not recorded which). CDR3s include the opening cysteine and the closing phenylalanine or tryptophan. Fields, in order: clone size, V gene, D gene, J gene, CDR3 protein, CDR3 DNA. A D gene is named only where the DNA matches it firmly. Clone size is stated in some rows and not others, as once, few, many or a class when expanded.

clone size: -; V gene: TRBV20-1; D gene: TRBD2; J gene: TRBJ2-1; CDR3 protein: CSVPKAGSYNEQFF; CDR3 DNA: TGCAGTGTCCCCAAAGCGGGATCCTACAATGAGCAGTTCTTC
clone size: -; V gene: TRBV7-3; D gene: TRBD1; J gene: TRBJ2-5; CDR3 protein: CASSRSPPGQGPLRGQETQYF; CDR3 DNA: TGTGCCAGCAGCCGATCTCCCCCGGGACAGGGTCCGTTGCGGGGCCAAGAGACCCAGTACTTC
clone size: -; V gene: TRBV9; D gene: -; J gene: TRBJ2-6; CDR3 protein: CASSYQPGANVLTF; CDR3 DNA: TGTGCCAGCAGCTATCAACCAGGGGCTAACGTCCTGACTTTC
clone size: few; V gene: TRBV28; D gene: -; J gene: TRBJ1-5; CDR3 protein: CASSHRVLYSNQPQHF; CDR3 DNA: TGTGCCAGCAGTCACAGGGTCTTATATAGCAATCAGCCCCAGCATTTT
clone size: few; V gene: TRBV2; D gene: -; J gene: TRBJ1-2; CDR3 protein: CASSERSGYGYTF; CDR3 DNA: TGTGCCAGCAGTGAACGTTCAGGGTATGGCTACACCTTC
clone size: -; V gene: TRBV10-3; D gene: TRBD1; J gene: TRBJ1-5; CDR3 protein: CAIGGPNQPQHF; CDR3 DNA: TGTGCCATAGGGGGCCCCAATCAGCCCCAGCATTTT
clone size: many; V gene: TRBV20-1; D gene: TRBD2; J gene: TRBJ2-7; CDR3 protein: CSARTSGRGDEQYF; CDR3 DNA: TGCAGTGCTAGGACTAGCGGGAGGGGAGACGAGCAGTACTTC
clone size: few; V gene: TRBV7-2; D gene: -; J gene: TRBJ2-7; CDR3 protein: CASRWGYEQYF; CDR3 DNA: TGTGCCAGCAGGTGGGGCTACGAGCAGTACTTC
clone size: many; V gene: TRBV29-1; D gene: TRBD2; J gene: TRBJ2-7; CDR3 protein: CSASSREDDEQYF; CDR3 DNA: TGCAGCGCTTCCTCCCGGGAGGATGACGAGCAGTACTTC
clone size: many; V gene: TRBV29-1; D gene: TRBD2; J gene: TRBJ2-5; CDR3 protein: CSTRLAGETQYF; CDR3 DNA: TGCAGCACTCGACTAGCGGGAGAGACCCAGTACTTC
clone size: few; V gene: TRBV10-3; D gene: -; J gene: TRBJ1-6; CDR3 protein: CAISELDSNSPLHF; CDR3 DNA: TGTGCCATCAGTGAGCTCGACTCGAATTCACCCCTCCACTTT
clone size: many; V gene: TRBV20-1; D gene: TRBD2; J gene: TRBJ2-5; CDR3 protein: CSARAPSGRASETQYF; CDR3 DNA: TGCAGTGCTAGAGCTCCTAGCGGGAGGGCCAGCGAGACCCAGTACTTC
clone size: few; V gene: TRBV29-1; D gene: -; J gene: TRBJ1-5; CDR3 protein: CSVQLPGQPQHF; CDR3 DNA: TGCAGCGTCCAGCTCCCAGGTCAGCCCCAGCATTTT
clone size: many; V gene: TRBV11-2; D gene: -; J gene: TRBJ1-1; CDR3 protein: CASSPATDRNTEAFF; CDR3 DNA: TGTGCCAGCAGCCCCGCCACCGACAGGAACACTGAAGCTTTCTTT
clone size: many; V gene: TRBV6-5; D gene: -; J gene: TRBJ1-5; CDR3 protein: CASSYSPYQPQHF; CDR3 DNA: TGTGCCAGCAGTTACTCGCCCTATCAGCCCCAGCATTTT
clone size: many; V gene: TRBV7-7; D gene: -; J gene: TRBJ2-7; CDR3 protein: CASSRDQLTYEQYF; CDR3 DNA: TGTGCTAGCAGCCGGGACCAGTTAACTTACGAGCAGTACTTC
clone size: -; V gene: TRBV5-1; D gene: TRBD1; J gene: TRBJ2-7; CDR3 protein: CASSLGTGDVYEQYF; CDR3 DNA: TGCGCCAGCAGCTTGGGGACAGGGGATGTCTACGAGCAGTACTTC
clone size: -; V gene: TRBV5-1; D gene: TRBD1; J gene: TRBJ1-4; CDR3 protein: CASSLAGTEVNEKLFF; CDR3 DNA: TGCGCCAGCAGCTTGGCCGGGACAGAAGTTAATGAAAAACTGTTTTTT
clone size: -; V gene: TRBV20-1; D gene: -; J gene: TRBJ1-2; CDR3 protein: CSARGWLVAGGGYTF; CDR3 DNA: TGCAGTGCTAGGGGTTGGCTAGTGGCGGGAGGTGGCTACACCTTC
clone size: many; V gene: TRBV19; D gene: -; J gene: TRBJ1-2; CDR3 protein: CASSREVYGYTF; CDR3 DNA: TGTGCCAGTAGTAGAGAAGTCTATGGCTACACCTTC
clone size: -; V gene: TRBV7-9; D gene: -; J gene: TRBJ2-7; CDR3 protein: CASSPSVGFLSYEQYF; CDR3 DNA: TGTGCCAGCAGTCCTTCCGTGGGTTTTCTCTCCTACGAGCAGTACTTC
clone size: once; V gene: TRBV5-1; D gene: -; J gene: TRBJ2-5; CDR3 protein: CASSLQEGQETQYF; CDR3 DNA: TGCGCCAGCAGCTTGCAAGAGGGGCAAGAGACCCAGTACTTC
clone size: -; V gene: TRBV7-3; D gene: -; J gene: TRBJ1-2; CDR3 protein: CASRRGHGYTF; CDR3 DNA: TGTGCCAGCAGGCGGGGCCATGGCTACACCTTC
clone size: many; V gene: TRBV25-1; D gene: -; J gene: TRBJ1-2; CDR3 protein: CASSEGTFYGYTF; CDR3 DNA: TGTGCCAGCAGTGAGGGGACATTCTATGGCTACACCTTC
clone size: many; V gene: TRBV20-1; D gene: -; J gene: TRBJ2-6; CDR3 protein: CSVQTGSGANVLTF; CDR3 DNA: TGCAGTGTACAAACAGGCTCTGGGGCCAACGTCCTGACTTTC
clone size: many; V gene: TRBV5-6; D gene: -; J gene: TRBJ1-2; CDR3 protein: CASSLGVSSGYTF; CDR3 DNA: TGTGCCAGCAGCTTGGGGGTCTCCAGTGGCTACACCTTC
clone size: -; V gene: TRBV9; D gene: -; J gene: TRBJ1-1; CDR3 protein: CASSVSGLNTEAFF; CDR3 DNA: TGTGCCAGCAGCGTATCCGGGCTGAACACTGAAGCTTTCTTT
clone size: -; V gene: TRBV9; D gene: -; J gene: TRBJ2-5; CDR3 protein: CAGARGETQYF; CDR3 DNA: TGTGCCGGGGCGCGGGGAGAGACCCAGTACTTC
clone size: -; V gene: TRBV2; D gene: TRBD1; J gene: TRBJ1-2; CDR3 protein: CASRDRRGYTF; CDR3 DNA: TGTGCCAGCAGGGACAGGAGAGGCTACACCTTC
clone size: few; V gene: TRBV5-6; D gene: TRBD1; J gene: TRBJ1-5; CDR3 protein: CASSQKDREGSNQPQHF; CDR3 DNA: TGTGCCAGCAGCCAAAAGGACAGGGAAGGGAGCAATCAGCCCCAGCATTTT
clone size: many; V gene: TRBV7-9; D gene: TRBD1; J gene: TRBJ1-5; CDR3 protein: CASSPWGQDQPQHF; CDR3 DNA: TGTGCCAGCAGCCCGTGGGGACAGGATCAGCCCCAGCATTTT
clone size: many; V gene: TRBV6-6; D gene: TRBD1; J gene: TRBJ1-4; CDR3 protein: CASSLGQATNEKLFF; CDR3 DNA: TGTGCCAGCAGCCTGGGACAGGCAACTAATGAAAAACTGTTTTTT
clone size: few; V gene: TRBV28; D gene: -; J gene: TRBJ1-5; CDR3 protein: CAVEGNQPQHF; CDR3 DNA: TGTGCCGTAGAGGGCAATCAGCCCCAGCATTTT
clone size: many; V gene: TRBV4-2; D gene: -; J gene: TRBJ1-2; CDR3 protein: CASSQDRRGGYTF; CDR3 DNA: TGTGCCAGCAGCCAAGATCGACGGGGTGGCTACACCTTC
clone size: -; V gene: TRBV7-9; D gene: TRBD1; J gene: TRBJ2-7; CDR3 protein: CASSPRDRGFEQYF; CDR3 DNA: TGTGCCAGCAGTCCCCGGGACAGGGGGTTCGAGCAGTACTTC
clone size: -; V gene: TRBV24-1; D gene: TRBD2; J gene: TRBJ2-5; CDR3 protein: CATSARGTSWRGTQYF; CDR3 DNA: TGTGCCACCAGTGCTCGTGGGACTAGCTGGCGGGGAACCCAGTACTTC
clone size: -; V gene: TRBV29-1; D gene: TRBD2; J gene: TRBJ2-7; CDR3 protein: CSVRGGGKTYEQYF; CDR3 DNA: TGCAGCGTTCGCGGGGGGGGCAAGACCTACGAGCAGTACTTC
clone size: few; V gene: TRBV7-9; D gene: -; J gene: TRBJ1-2; CDR3 protein: CASILPPEIDGYTF; CDR3 DNA: TGTGCCAGCATCCTTCCCCCAGAGATCGATGGCTACACCTTC
clone size: -; V gene: TRBV10-3; D gene: -; J gene: TRBJ2-2; CDR3 protein: CAIIMAGELFF; CDR3 DNA: TGTGCCATCATTATGGCCGGGGAGCTGTTTTTT
clone size: -; V gene: TRBV29-1; D gene: TRBD1; J gene: TRBJ2-5; CDR3 protein: CSVEGTGGSKETQYF; CDR3 DNA: TGCAGCGTTGAAGGGACAGGGGGCTCGAAGGAGACCCAGTACTTC
clone size: -; V gene: TRBV29-1; D gene: -; J gene: TRBJ2-7; CDR3 protein: CSVEEQTSYEQYF; CDR3 DNA: TGCAGCGTTGAAGAACAAACCTCCTACGAGCAGTACTTC
clone size: few; V gene: TRBV30; D gene: TRBD1; J gene: TRBJ1-5; CDR3 protein: CAWSGTVLDQPQHF; CDR3 DNA: TGTGCCTGGAGCGGGACAGTTCTGGATCAGCCCCAGCATTTT
clone size: -; V gene: TRBV30; D gene: -; J gene: TRBJ1-1; CDR3 protein: CAWSVDRVTEAFF; CDR3 DNA: TGTGCCTGGAGTGTAGACCGGGTCACTGAAGCTTTCTTT
clone size: -; V gene: TRBV19; D gene: -; J gene: TRBJ1-5; CDR3 protein: CASSIPLGQNQPQHF; CDR3 DNA: TGTGCCAGTAGTATTCCTCTTGGGCAGAATCAGCCCCAGCATTTT
clone size: few; V gene: TRBV29-1; D gene: -; J gene: TRBJ1-1; CDR3 protein: CSAGGAEAFF; CDR3 DNA: TGCAGCGCCGGTGGCGCTGAAGCTTTCTTT
clone size: -; V gene: TRBV10-3; D gene: TRBD1; J gene: TRBJ1-1; CDR3 protein: CAISEQDRVNTEAFF; CDR3 DNA: TGTGCCATCAGTGAGCAGGACAGGGTAAACACTGAAGCTTTCTTT
clone size: -; V gene: TRBV7-9; D gene: -; J gene: TRBJ2-7; CDR3 protein: CASSPTGTGYYEQYF; CDR3 DNA: TGTGCCAGCTCACCCACCGGGACGGGCTACTACGAGCAGTACTTC